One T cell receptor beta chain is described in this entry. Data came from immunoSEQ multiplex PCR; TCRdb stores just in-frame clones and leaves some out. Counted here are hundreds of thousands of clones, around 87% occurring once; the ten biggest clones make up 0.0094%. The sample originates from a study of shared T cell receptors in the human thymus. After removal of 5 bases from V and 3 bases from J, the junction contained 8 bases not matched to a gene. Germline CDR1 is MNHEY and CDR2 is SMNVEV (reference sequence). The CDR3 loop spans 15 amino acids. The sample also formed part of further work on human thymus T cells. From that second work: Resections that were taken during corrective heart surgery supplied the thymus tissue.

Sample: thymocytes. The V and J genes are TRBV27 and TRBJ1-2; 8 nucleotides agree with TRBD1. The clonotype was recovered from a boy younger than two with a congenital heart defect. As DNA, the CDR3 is TGTGCCAGCAGTCACACCGGGACAGGCTACTATGGCTACACCTTC. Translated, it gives CASSHTGTGYYGYTF.